This entry features one T cell receptor (beta chain) sequence. What it recognizes is unknown. TCRdb reprocessed the reads via MiXCR and lists one record per CDR3 protein. Of around 430,000 distinct CDR3 sequences listed, 42% are singletons. Germline CDR1 and CDR2: SGHTA and FQGNSA. The length of the CDR3 is 17 residues. After removal of 6 bases from V and 3 bases from J, the junction contained 11 bases not matched to a gene. This record belongs to a study of T cell repertoires in cytomegalovirus infection. Sequenced here: cultured PBMCs, sampled from culture after CMV antigen stimulation. This TCR was sampled from a human donor in good health (CMV status not recorded). Some clones in this sample may be carry-over from other donors' samples. This chain connects TRBV7-2 to TRBJ2-3, with 11 bases matching TRBD2. In nucleotides, the CDR3 is TGTGCCAGCAGGCCCGGGACTAGCGGAGGGGGGACAGATACGCAGTATTTT. Translated: CASRPGTSGGGTDTQYF.